The T cell receptor (beta chain) under discussion was sequenced for a study of shared clonotypes between healthy human individuals. Data came from immunoSEQ multiplex PCR; TCRdb stores just in-frame clones and leaves some out. There are about 1 million clones in the sample; more than 60% occur only once, and approximately 1.5% lies in the top ten. This clone was detected once. Its antigen is not identified. Overall study results and limits: Blood alone was sampled, and tissue repertoires likely differ.

The length of the CDR3 is 15 residues. Trimming took off 4 bases at V and 0 bases at J, with 12 bases between the two ends. CDR1 is SGHVS, CDR2 FNYEAQ, per germline. V gene TRBV7-6 combines with J gene TRBJ1-2; D unclear. This clonotype was sampled from a man aged 18 to 30 in good health. Material: memory CD4+ T cells sorted from blood. Subset defined: CD45RA-negative fraction. In nucleotides, the CDR3 is TGTGCCAGCAGCTCGCTTCCGGGAGCTAACTATGGCTACACCTTC. Translating it yields CASSSLPGANYGYTF.